This TCR beta chain was profiled in a study of T cell changes during pregnancy in multiple sclerosis. The germline V and J ends were trimmed by 3 bases and 7 bases, with 14 bases remaining between them. Germline V lookup: CDR1 LGHNA, CDR2 YNFKEQ. This CDR3 has 14 residues. Method: immunoSEQ multiplex PCR; TCRdb's copy keeps in-frame clones and lacks some. The data contain under 40,000 clones, roughly 90% of them singletons. V gene TRBV4-2 combines with J gene TRBJ2-3, with TRBD1 as a possible D gene (5 bases). Sequencing used CD8+ T cells from peripheral blood mononuclear cells, obtained after pregnancy. The clonotype comes from a female donor with multiple sclerosis, enrolled in a pregnancy study. The CDR3 DNA sequence: TGTGCCAGCAGCCAGTTAACAGGTTTATATACGCAGTATTTT. Amino acid sequence: CASSQLTGLYTQYF.